This T cell receptor beta chain was found in a study of cytomegalovirus exposure and HLA in healthy donors. Study results and limitations: A later analysis linked about 17,000 TCR beta sequences to HLA alleles at 0.05 false discovery rate. One cluster of highly shared sequence variants probably arose as a sequencing artifact. Cytomegalovirus association was assigned to about 150 TCR beta chains.

Healthy donors of bone marrow made up the group. About this clone: The target antigen is unknown.

Primers for the PCR totalled 60 Vbeta and 13 Jbeta. The repertoire was sequenced with immunoSEQ multiplex PCR; TCRdb's copy has only in-frame clones and lacks some. The table includes 150,000 to 200,000 clones, approximately 85% detected once. Input material: PBMCs. The clonotype was recovered from a man between 25 and 39 years old in good health and CMV-seropositive.

CDR3 residues: CASSARTGGNEKLFF. In nucleotides, the CDR3 is TGTGCCAGCAGTGCCCGGACAGGGGGGAATGAAAAACTGTTTTTT. The chain couples TRBV6-5 to TRBJ1-4; 10 bases are a match to TRBD1. V lost 5 bases and J lost 5; bases outside the gene matches: 5. CDR3 length equals 15 residues. In germline, CDR1 is MNHEY, CDR2 SVGAGI.